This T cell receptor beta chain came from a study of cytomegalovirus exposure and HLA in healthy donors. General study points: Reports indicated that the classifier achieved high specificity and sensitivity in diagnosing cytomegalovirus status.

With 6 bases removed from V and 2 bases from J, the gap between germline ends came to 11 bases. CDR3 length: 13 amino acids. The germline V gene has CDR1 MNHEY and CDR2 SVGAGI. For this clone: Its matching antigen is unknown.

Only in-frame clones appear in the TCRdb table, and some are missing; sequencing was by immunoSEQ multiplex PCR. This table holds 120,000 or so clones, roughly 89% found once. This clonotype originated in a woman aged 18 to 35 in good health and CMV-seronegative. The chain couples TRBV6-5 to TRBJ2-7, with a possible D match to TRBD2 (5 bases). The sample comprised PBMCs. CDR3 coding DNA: TGTGCCAGCAGGCCGGACGGGACCTACGAGCAGTACTTC. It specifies CASRPDGTYEQYF.